This TCR beta chain derives from a study of T cell responses to AZD1222 COVID-19 vaccine (dated by TCRdb to the early 2020s). General notes on the study: AZD1222 recipients given second doses at about 4 weeks or at about 12 weeks were pooled, since spike-specific TCR depth and breadth were not found to differ between the two schedules. TCR sequencing was performed for about 250 trial participants, of whom roughly 200 were given two doses of AZD1222 and 26 were given two doses of MenACWY control vaccine. Trial participants were enrolled into age subgroups of 18-55, 56-69 and 70-plus years, which contained around 150, 29 and 61 TCR-sequenced participants, respectively. Overall results and qualifications from the work: Conclusions about previously exposed vaccinees were limited because only six AZD1222 recipients were SARS-CoV-2 seropositive at baseline. Because no samples from the day 14 peak response were available, repertoires could be characterized only after the peak T cell response. The vaccine-associated CD4 TCRs covered the entire spike protein, and the dominant responses fell in regions 160-218 and 743-854. After two AZD1222 doses, spike-specific TCR breadth and depth were significantly higher than at day 0 and than in MenACWY recipients. The 56-69-year group was small, and its depth increase did not reach significance, likely because of low power. Participants were mostly white British and included more females than males, and it was suggested by the authors that clonal diversity may have been underestimated. Reportedly, close to half of the unique spike-specific TCRs recognized epitopes lying outside the regions that are mutated in the B.1.351 and B.1.1.7 variants.

The CDR3 regions of human TCRbeta chains were analyzed by immunosequencing. The original methods were these. Repertoire TCRs were checked for matches against a reference library of SARS-CoV-2-specific TCRs that had been generated using the MIRA antigen-specificity platform. Breadth was defined as the fraction of unique TCRs that were SARS-CoV-2-associated, and depth was defined as the fraction of total T cells that were SARS-CoV-2-associated. Each spike-specific TCR was assigned to its reactive spike region and to a CD4 or CD8 class using the MIRA data. Log10-transformed breadth and depth values were compared by one-way ANOVA with Sidak's multiple comparisons tests. Held by TCRdb, this immuneACCESS table contains in-frame sequences only and omits some clones. Under half of the omission traces to an unresolved V gene where checked; the cause of the rest is unknown. The V and J calls and clone size are taken from that table; D and trimming were inferred from the DNA. The sample table contains 100,000 to 150,000 clones; only one count was recorded for over 90% of them. The ten largest clones take up 5% to 5.5% of the sample.

Interpreted using the paper, the time point label stands for: baseline before first vaccination. Samples from vaccinated people were obtained from the UK trials COV001 and COV002, which included a single-blind randomized controlled phase 2/3 trial of AZD1222 (ChAdOx1 nCoV-19) in healthy adults. Trial participant PBMC samples were collected at day 0 and day 28 after the second dose for TCRbeta chain sequencing. Regarding this clone: The antigen this receptor binds is unknown. Qualities for individual bases were not recorded, and no much larger clone is one base off.

As encoded in the germline V gene, CDR1 is KGHDR while CDR2 is SFDVKD. A distance of 13 bases separates the germline ends of V and J, which lose 3 bases and 4 bases respectively. Spanning cysteine to phenylalanine, the CDR3 consists of 15 amino acids. Solely the CDR3 DNA is kept, with 45 bases framed from the first base. The chain uses TRBV24-1 and TRBJ2-3, and TRBD2 may be the D gene, going by 5 matching bases. The source of this sequence is an adult in good health. This specimen was peripheral blood, taken on day 0 of AZD1222 vaccination. In nucleotide form, the sequence is TGTGCCACCAGTGATCCCTCCGGGAACGCAGATACGCAGTATTTT. It translates as CATSDPSGNADTQYF.